This T cell receptor (beta chain) was found in a study of T-cell reconstitution after alpha-beta-depleted transplantation in children (dated by TCRdb to 2016 to 2017). For the study in its entirety: Using TCR repertoire profiling, the study followed T-cell immune reconstitution in a quantitative way in children after TCRalphabeta/CD19-depleted allogeneic hematopoietic cell transplantation.

Beyond this particular receptor, the publication reports: Apparently early alphabetaT-cell count recovery about two months after transplant reportedly relied on only several hundred rapidly expanded clones derived from non-depleted graft cells. The high TCRbeta diversity at day 60 in some patients was ascribed to recipient T cells and intrathymic progenitors that had survived conditioning. Over subsequent months, a decline in hyperexpanded clone frequencies was noted, and after one year, T-cell counts and TCRbeta diversity were mostly ascribed to newly produced T cells.

There are 18 amino acids in the CDR3, from cysteine to phenylalanine inclusive. The sequence is cut down to CDR3 DNA, 54 bases in frame from base 1. Trimming takes 3 bases off V and 7 bases off J; junction bases not matched to a gene: 13. CDR1 and CDR2, looked up from the germline V gene, are MGHDK and SYGVNS. Preparation of the library involved PCR. The data were produced on an Illumina HiSeq 2500. TCR library preparation used molecular barcoding, with unique molecular identifiers applied to normalize quantification of the TCRbeta repertoire. The public reads were run again by TCRdb, first through fastp at Q25 and then through MiXCR, and only productive beta chains were kept. Entries that share a CDR3 protein sequence are merged under the most common genes and DNA. A total of around 140,000 distinct CDR3 sequences appear in this sample, 8.8% of them only once. Around a sixth of the sample goes to the ten largest clones.

This clonotype was detected many times. Which antigen it targets is not known. No base quality values were provided; no much bigger clone lies one nucleotide off. The label giving this sample's treatment or condition can be read as: allogeneic hematopoietic cell transplantation with graft depleted of TCRalphabeta T cells and CD19 B cells. The children who served as transplant recipients had been given grafts of TCRalphabeta/CD19-depleted allogeneic hematopoietic cells. The V and J genes are TRBV25-1 and TRBJ2-6; 9 middle bases align to TRBD1. This clonotype was sampled from a female patient aged 2-10 years who had a stem cell transplant for congenital amegakaryocytic thrombocytopenia, so the T cells may come from the graft donor. Sequencing was performed on PBMCs, mostly from graft donor cells, taken 180 days after TCRalphabeta/CD19-depleted stem cell transplant. The DNA sequence is TGTGCCAGCAGTGACCTCACCGGGACAGGGCCTGATGCCAACGTCCTGACTTTC. This is translated as CASSDLTGTGPDANVLTF.